This T cell receptor (beta chain) was obtained from a study of lung T cells in sarcoidosis with Löfgren's syndrome. TCRdb itself ran the reads through MiXCR, one entry per CDR3 protein. Of tens of thousands of distinct CDR3 sequences in the sample, less than 25% were seen once. Germline lookup yields CDR1 DFQATT and CDR2 SNEGSKA (reference sequence). The CDR3 extends over 13 amino acids. A remark on this clonotype: A read error may be the cause here, since a much bigger clone is one base away.

The source material was CD4+ T cells from PBMCs. The chain couples TRBV20-1 to TRBJ2-2; D might be TRBD2 (6 bases). This TCR came from a human donor with sarcoidosis (Löfgren's syndrome or another form), or a control subject (not recorded which). DNA for the CDR3: TGCGCAAGCGGGTGGGAGTGGACCGGGGAGCTGTTTTTT. Residues: CASGWEWTGELFF.